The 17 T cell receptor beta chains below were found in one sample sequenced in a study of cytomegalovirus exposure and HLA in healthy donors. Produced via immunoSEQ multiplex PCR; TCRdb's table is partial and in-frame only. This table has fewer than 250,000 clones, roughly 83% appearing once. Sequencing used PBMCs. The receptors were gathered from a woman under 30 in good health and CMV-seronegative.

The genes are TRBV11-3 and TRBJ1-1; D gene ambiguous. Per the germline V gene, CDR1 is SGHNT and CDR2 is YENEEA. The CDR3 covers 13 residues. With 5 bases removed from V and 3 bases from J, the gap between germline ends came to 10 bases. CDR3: CASSRGGDTEAFF. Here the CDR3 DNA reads TGTGCCAGCAGCCGAGGTGGGGACACTGAAGCTTTCTTT.

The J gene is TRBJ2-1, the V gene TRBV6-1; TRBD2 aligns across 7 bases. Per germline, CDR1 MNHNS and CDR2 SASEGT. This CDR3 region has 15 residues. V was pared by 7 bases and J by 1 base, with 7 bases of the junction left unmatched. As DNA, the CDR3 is TGTGCCAGCACCCGGCGGGAGATGTCCTACAATGAGCAGTTCTTC. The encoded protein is CASTRREMSYNEQFF.

The CDR3 region has the DNA TGTGCCAGCACCGGGTTAGTGACAGATACGCAGTATTTT. Its protein product is CASTGLVTDTQYF. The J gene is TRBJ2-3, the V gene TRBV27; the D is unclear. CDR3 size: 13 residues. V was shortened by 7 bases and J by 3 bases, with 11 bases between the two germline ends. CDR1 is MNHEY and CDR2 is SMNVEV in the germline V gene (reference sequence).

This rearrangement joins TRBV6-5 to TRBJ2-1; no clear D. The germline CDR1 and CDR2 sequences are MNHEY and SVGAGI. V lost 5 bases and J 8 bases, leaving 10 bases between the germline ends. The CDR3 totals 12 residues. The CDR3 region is CASSRMADEQFF. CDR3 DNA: TGTGCCAGCAGTAGGATGGCCGATGAGCAGTTCTTC.

The CDR3 DNA reads as TGCGCCAGCAGGCCAGGTATTAGTAGCAATCAGCCCCAGCATTTT. This translates into CASRPGISSNQPQHF. This sequence joins TRBV5-1 and TRBJ1-5; D is unresolved. CDR3 length equals 15 residues. Trimming pared 5 bases from V and 0 bases from J, leaving 12 bases between. Germline V lookup: CDR1 SGHRS, CDR2 YFSETQ.

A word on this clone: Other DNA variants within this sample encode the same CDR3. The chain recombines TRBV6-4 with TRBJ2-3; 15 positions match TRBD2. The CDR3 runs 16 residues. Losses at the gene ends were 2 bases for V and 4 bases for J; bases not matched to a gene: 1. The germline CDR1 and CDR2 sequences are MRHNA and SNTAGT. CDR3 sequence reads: CASSDGLAGGPDTQYF. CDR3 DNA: TGTGCCAGCAGTGACGGACTAGCGGGGGGGCCAGATACGCAGTATTTT.

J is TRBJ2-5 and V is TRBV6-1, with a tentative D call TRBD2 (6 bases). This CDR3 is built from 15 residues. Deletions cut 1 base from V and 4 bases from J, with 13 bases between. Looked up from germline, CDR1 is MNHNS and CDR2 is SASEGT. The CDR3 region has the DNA TGTGCCAGCAGTGAAGGGCTCGGAGGGACAGAGACCCAGTACTTC. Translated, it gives CASSEGLGGTETQYF.

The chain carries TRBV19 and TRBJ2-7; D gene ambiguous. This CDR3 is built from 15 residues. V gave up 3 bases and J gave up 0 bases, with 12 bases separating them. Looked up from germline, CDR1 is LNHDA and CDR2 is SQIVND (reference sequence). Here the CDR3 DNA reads TGTGCCAGTAGTATCGGCACCCTTAGCTCCTACGAGCAGTACTTC. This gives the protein CASSIGTLSSYEQYF.

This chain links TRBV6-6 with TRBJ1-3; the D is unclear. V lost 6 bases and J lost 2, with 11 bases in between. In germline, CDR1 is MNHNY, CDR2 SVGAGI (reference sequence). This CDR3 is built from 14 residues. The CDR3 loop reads CASSPAETGNTIYF. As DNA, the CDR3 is TGTGCCAGCAGCCCGGCAGAGACTGGAAACACCATATATTTT.

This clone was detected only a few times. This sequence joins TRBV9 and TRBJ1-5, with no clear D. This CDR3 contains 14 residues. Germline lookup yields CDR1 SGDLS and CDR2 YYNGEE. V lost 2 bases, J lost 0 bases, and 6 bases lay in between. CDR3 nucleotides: TGTGCCAGCAGCGTTGGCAATAGCAATCAGCCCCAGCATTTT. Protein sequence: CASSVGNSNQPQHF.

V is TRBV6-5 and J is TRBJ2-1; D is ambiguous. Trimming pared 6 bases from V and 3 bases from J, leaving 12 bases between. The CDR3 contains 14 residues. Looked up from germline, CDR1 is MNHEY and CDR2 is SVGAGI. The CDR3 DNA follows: TGTGCCAGCAGAGGCTGGGCGGACTACAATGAGCAGTTCTTC. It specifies CASRGWADYNEQFF.

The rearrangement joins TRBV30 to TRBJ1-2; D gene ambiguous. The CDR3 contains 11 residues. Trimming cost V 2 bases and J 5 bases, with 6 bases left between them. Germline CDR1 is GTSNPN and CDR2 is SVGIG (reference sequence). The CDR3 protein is CAWSTVYGYTF. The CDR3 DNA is TGTGCCTGGAGTACGGTTTATGGCTACACCTTC.

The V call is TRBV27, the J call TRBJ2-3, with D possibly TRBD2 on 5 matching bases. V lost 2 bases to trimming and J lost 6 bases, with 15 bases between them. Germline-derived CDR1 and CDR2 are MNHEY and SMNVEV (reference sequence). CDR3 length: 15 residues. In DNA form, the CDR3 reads TGTGCCAGCAGTTTAGGTGGAATTCGCGGGGATACGCAGTATTTT. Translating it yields CASSLGGIRGDTQYF.

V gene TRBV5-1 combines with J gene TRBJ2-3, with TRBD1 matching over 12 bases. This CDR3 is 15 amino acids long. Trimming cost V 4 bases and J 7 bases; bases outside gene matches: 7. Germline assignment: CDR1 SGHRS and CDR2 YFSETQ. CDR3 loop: CASSPWDRGPYTQYF. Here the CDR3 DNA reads TGCGCCAGCAGCCCATGGGACAGGGGGCCGTATACGCAGTATTTT.

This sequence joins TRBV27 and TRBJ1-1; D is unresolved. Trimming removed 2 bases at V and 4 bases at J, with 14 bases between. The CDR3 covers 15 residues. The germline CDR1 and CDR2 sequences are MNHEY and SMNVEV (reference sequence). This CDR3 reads CASSLGWQESTEAFF. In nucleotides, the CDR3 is TGTGCCAGCAGTTTAGGGTGGCAGGAGAGCACTGAAGCTTTCTTT.

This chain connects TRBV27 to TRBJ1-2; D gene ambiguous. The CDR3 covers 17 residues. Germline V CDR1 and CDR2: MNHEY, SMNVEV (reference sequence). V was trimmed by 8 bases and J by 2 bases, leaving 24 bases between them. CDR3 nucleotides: TGTGCCAGCGGGTTCCCTCGTAGAGGGCTTTTGAACTATGGCTACACCTTC. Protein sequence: CASGFPRRGLLNYGYTF.

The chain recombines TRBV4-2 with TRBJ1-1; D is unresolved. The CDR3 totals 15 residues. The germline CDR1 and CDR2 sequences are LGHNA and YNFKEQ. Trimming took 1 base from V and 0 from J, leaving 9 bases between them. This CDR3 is CASSQVVNLNTEAFF. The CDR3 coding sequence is TGTGCCAGCAGCCAAGTGGTAAATCTGAACACTGAAGCTTTCTTT.